This TCR beta chain originates from a study of graft-versus-host responses after intestinal transplantation. Irradiated, violet-dye-labeled stimulators (around 200,000) were plated alongside around 200,000 CFSE-labeled responders. V lost 3 bases, J lost 6 bases, and 24 bases lay in between. The CDR3 is 18 amino acids. Germline CDR1 LNHDA, CDR2 SQIVND (reference sequence). The study, taken as a whole, reports: Maximum circulating GvH clone levels tracked with early post-transplant HvG decreases. Allografts carried high graft-versus-host to host-versus-graft clonal ratios in patients having graft-donor T cell macrochimerism.

Using immunoSEQ multiplex PCR, the repertoire was profiled, and TCRdb retains in-frame clones only, with some absent. Of about 15,000 clones in the sample, around 35% were seen once. The material was alloreactive CD4+ T cells from a mixed lymphocyte reaction culture, obtained before intestinal transplant. Subset here: CFSE-low proliferating T cells sorted from roughly six-day pre-transplant mixed lymphocyte reaction (GvH or HvG direction). This sequence joins TRBV19 and TRBJ1-3; D unclear. The receptor was derived from a human patient who received an intestinal transplant. CDR3 bases: TGTGCCAGTAGTATGCGAGAGGCTTCTGCTGGAGACGAAAACACCATATATTTT. Its protein is CASSMREASAGDENTIYF.